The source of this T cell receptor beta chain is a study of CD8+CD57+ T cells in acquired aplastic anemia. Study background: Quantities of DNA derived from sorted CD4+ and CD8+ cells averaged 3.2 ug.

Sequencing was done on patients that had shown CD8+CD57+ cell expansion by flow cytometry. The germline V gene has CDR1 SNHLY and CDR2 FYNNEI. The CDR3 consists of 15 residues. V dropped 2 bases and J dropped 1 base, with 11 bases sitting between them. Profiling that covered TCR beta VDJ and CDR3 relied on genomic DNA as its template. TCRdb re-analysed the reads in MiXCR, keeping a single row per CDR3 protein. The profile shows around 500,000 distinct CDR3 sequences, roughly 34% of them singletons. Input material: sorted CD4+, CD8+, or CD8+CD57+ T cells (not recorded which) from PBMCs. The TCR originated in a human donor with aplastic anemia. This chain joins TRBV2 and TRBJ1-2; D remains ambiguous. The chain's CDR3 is CASSESAHINYGYTF. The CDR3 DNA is TGTGCCAGCAGTGAAAGTGCACACATTAACTATGGCTACACCTTC. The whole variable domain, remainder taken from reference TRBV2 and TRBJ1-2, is EPEVTQTPSHQVTQMGQEVILRCVPISNHLYFYWYRQILGQKVEFLVSFYNNEISEKSEIFDDQFSVERPDGSNFTLKIRSTKLEDSAMYFCASSESAHINYGYTFGSGTRLTVV.